This is a list of T cell receptor beta chains from one sample in a study of human thymus T cells. Assay used: immunoSEQ multiplex PCR; TCRdb lists only in-frame clones, some missing. In the table there are 46,000 or so clones, over 90% of which are singletons. Sequencing was carried out using blood. These receptors were obtained from a girl under two years old with a congenital heart defect but otherwise immunologically healthy. Both conserved end residues are part of each CDR3. Fields, in order: clone size, D gene, V gene, J gene, CDR3 protein, CDR3 DNA. The D gene is left open where the match is weak. The listing skips clone size in some rows; elsewhere it reads once, few, many or a size class.

abundance: .
d_gene: .
v_gene: TRBV28
j_gene: TRBJ1-4
CDR3aa: CASSSIGIGLVGGEKLFF
CDR3nt: TGTGCCAGCAGTTCAATAGGGATTGGACTGGTTGGAGGTGAAAAACTGTTTTTT

abundance: .
d_gene: .
v_gene: TRBV4-3
j_gene: TRBJ2-5
CDR3aa: CASSGGTVGKETQYF
CDR3nt: TGCGCCAGCAGCGGGGGGACGGTCGGCAAAGAGACCCAGTACTTC

abundance: once
d_gene: .
v_gene: TRBV18
j_gene: TRBJ1-2
CDR3aa: CASSPPGGSNYGYTF
CDR3nt: TGTGCCAGCTCACCACCGGGGGGTTCTAACTATGGCTACACCTTC

abundance: .
d_gene: .
v_gene: TRBV5-1
j_gene: TRBJ2-5
CDR3aa: CASSLAQREETQYF
CDR3nt: TGCGCCAGCAGCCTGGCCCAGCGGGAAGAGACCCAGTACTTC

abundance: .
d_gene: TRBD1
v_gene: TRBV25-1
j_gene: TRBJ1-2
CDR3aa: CASSEGRQGGYTF
CDR3nt: TGTGCCAGCAGTGAAGGACGACAGGGGGGCTACACCTTC

abundance: .
d_gene: TRBD2
v_gene: TRBV7-2
j_gene: TRBJ2-5
CDR3aa: CASSLVPSGRRRTAETQYF
CDR3nt: TGTGCCAGCAGCTTAGTGCCGAGCGGGAGAAGACGGACGGCAGAGACCCAGTACTTC

abundance: .
d_gene: .
v_gene: TRBV28
j_gene: TRBJ1-2
CDR3aa: CASSLGVYKSYGYTF
CDR3nt: TGTGCCAGCAGTTTAGGGGTCTACAAGTCTTATGGCTACACCTTC

abundance: few
d_gene: TRBD2
v_gene: TRBV29-1
j_gene: TRBJ2-7
CDR3aa: CSVELAASSYEQYF
CDR3nt: TGCAGCGTAGAACTAGCGGCGAGCTCCTACGAGCAGTACTTC

abundance: .
d_gene: TRBD2
v_gene: TRBV5-1
j_gene: TRBJ2-7
CDR3aa: CASVPPRLAEPYEQYF
CDR3nt: TGCGCCAGCGTTCCCCCTCGACTAGCGGAACCCTACGAGCAGTACTTC

abundance: .
d_gene: .
v_gene: TRBV25-1
j_gene: TRBJ1-2
CDR3aa: CASSEGRRDGYTF
CDR3nt: TGTGCCAGCAGTGAGGGCAGGAGGGATGGCTACACCTTC

abundance: .
d_gene: .
v_gene: TRBV6-5
j_gene: TRBJ1-2
CDR3aa: CTNGPPNYGYTF
CDR3nt: TGTACAAACGGACCGCCGAACTATGGCTACACCTTC

abundance: .
d_gene: .
v_gene: TRBV7-2
j_gene: TRBJ2-5
CDR3aa: CASSLVQGETQYF
CDR3nt: TGTGCCAGCAGCTTAGTACAGGGAGAGACCCAGTACTTC

abundance: .
d_gene: TRBD2
v_gene: TRBV7-9
j_gene: TRBJ2-3
CDR3aa: CASSRSAGGPDTQYF
CDR3nt: TGTGCCAGCAGCCGCTCAGCGGGAGGGCCAGATACGCAGTATTTT

abundance: .
d_gene: .
v_gene: TRBV7-9
j_gene: TRBJ2-7
CDR3aa: CASSQWAGDYEQYF
CDR3nt: TGTGCCAGCAGCCAATGGGCCGGAGACTACGAGCAGTACTTC

abundance: .
d_gene: .
v_gene: TRBV6-6
j_gene: TRBJ1-1
CDR3aa: CASSLTATRTEAFF
CDR3nt: TGTGCCAGCAGCTTGACCGCGACGAGGACTGAAGCTTTCTTT

abundance: .
d_gene: .
v_gene: TRBV28
j_gene: TRBJ2-3
CDR3aa: CASSALGRGQDTDTQYF
CDR3nt: TGTGCCAGCAGTGCCCTAGGACGAGGGCAGGACACAGATACGCAGTATTTT

abundance: .
d_gene: TRBD1
v_gene: TRBV4-3
j_gene: TRBJ2-7
CDR3aa: CASSPGTGAYEQYF
CDR3nt: TGCGCCAGCAGCCCCGGGACAGGCGCCTACGAGCAGTACTTC

abundance: .
d_gene: .
v_gene: TRBV6-4
j_gene: TRBJ1-4
CDR3aa: CASKQVPNEKLFF
CDR3nt: TGTGCCAGCAAACAGGTCCCTAATGAAAAACTGTTTTTT

abundance: .
d_gene: .
v_gene: TRBV4-2
j_gene: TRBJ2-2
CDR3aa: CASSQDRGNTGELFF
CDR3nt: TGTGCCAGCAGCCAAGACAGGGGGAACACCGGGGAGCTGTTTTTT

abundance: .
d_gene: .
v_gene: TRBV19
j_gene: TRBJ1-5
CDR3aa: CASSKGQPQHF
CDR3nt: TGTGCCAGTAGTAAGGGTCAGCCCCAGCATTTT

abundance: .
d_gene: TRBD1
v_gene: TRBV7-7
j_gene: TRBJ2-5
CDR3aa: CASSLVTGAEETQYF
CDR3nt: TGTGCTAGCAGCTTAGTAACAGGGGCGGAGGAGACCCAGTACTTC

abundance: .
d_gene: .
v_gene: TRBV27
j_gene: TRBJ1-4
CDR3aa: CASRRGVTNEKLFF
CDR3nt: TGTGCCAGCAGGAGAGGGGTAACTAATGAAAAACTGTTTTTT

abundance: .
d_gene: .
v_gene: TRBV5-4
j_gene: TRBJ2-1
CDR3aa: CASSLRRRAYSYNEQFF
CDR3nt: TGTGCCAGCAGCCTCAGGAGGCGGGCGTACTCCTACAATGAGCAGTTCTTC

abundance: .
d_gene: .
v_gene: TRBV5-4
j_gene: TRBJ1-1
CDR3aa: CASSLETRNTEAFF
CDR3nt: TGTGCCAGCAGCTTAGAGACTCGGAACACTGAAGCTTTCTTT

abundance: once
d_gene: .
v_gene: TRBV11-2
j_gene: TRBJ2-1
CDR3aa: CASRGPWEQFF
CDR3nt: TGTGCCAGCAGAGGACCTTGGGAGCAGTTCTTC

abundance: .
d_gene: .
v_gene: TRBV19
j_gene: TRBJ1-5
CDR3aa: CASSSTYNQPQHF
CDR3nt: TGTGCCAGTAGTAGCACGTACAATCAGCCCCAGCATTTT

abundance: .
d_gene: TRBD1
v_gene: TRBV10-3
j_gene: TRBJ2-3
CDR3aa: CAISDLSGQGPLNTDTQYF
CDR3nt: TGTGCCATCAGTGATCTTTCGGGACAGGGTCCACTAAACACAGATACGCAGTATTTT

abundance: .
d_gene: .
v_gene: TRBV6-1
j_gene: TRBJ1-5
CDR3aa: CASSEATPQHF
CDR3nt: TGTGCCAGCAGTGAAGCAACCCCCCAGCATTTT

abundance: .
d_gene: TRBD1
v_gene: TRBV9
j_gene: TRBJ1-2
CDR3aa: CASSAGTANNYGYTF
CDR3nt: TGTGCCAGCAGCGCCGGGACAGCCAATAACTATGGCTACACCTTC

abundance: .
d_gene: .
v_gene: TRBV9
j_gene: TRBJ2-2
CDR3aa: CASSLGVEPSGELFF
CDR3nt: TGTGCCAGCAGCCTGGGGGTTGAGCCCAGCGGGGAGCTGTTTTTT

abundance: .
d_gene: TRBD2
v_gene: TRBV9
j_gene: TRBJ2-1
CDR3aa: CASSGLSGKVGYNEQFF
CDR3nt: TGTGCCAGCAGCGGACTTAGCGGGAAGGTTGGCTACAATGAGCAGTTCTTC

abundance: .
d_gene: .
v_gene: TRBV5-4
j_gene: TRBJ2-1
CDR3aa: CASRREHEQFF
CDR3nt: TGTGCCAGCAGGAGGGAGCATGAGCAGTTCTTC

abundance: .
d_gene: TRBD1
v_gene: TRBV11-2
j_gene: TRBJ1-2
CDR3aa: CASSWTGGANYGYTF
CDR3nt: TGTGCCAGCAGCTGGACAGGGGGAGCTAACTATGGCTACACCTTC

abundance: once
d_gene: .
v_gene: TRBV7-9
j_gene: TRBJ1-2
CDR3aa: CASSLAAGMSTHPYGYTF
CDR3nt: TGTGCCAGCAGCTTAGCTGCAGGAATGAGTACCCACCCGTATGGCTACACCTTC

abundance: .
d_gene: TRBD1
v_gene: TRBV2
j_gene: TRBJ2-2
CDR3aa: CASSVGQIRGTGELFF
CDR3nt: TGTGCCAGCAGTGTGGGACAGATCCGGGGCACCGGGGAGCTGTTTTTT

abundance: .
d_gene: .
v_gene: TRBV5-5
j_gene: TRBJ1-2
CDR3aa: CASSLGGPGYGYTF
CDR3nt: TGTGCCAGCAGCTTGGGAGGGCCTGGCTATGGCTACACCTTC

abundance: once
d_gene: .
v_gene: TRBV5-1
j_gene: TRBJ2-1
CDR3aa: CASSLGLDNEQFF
CDR3nt: TGCGCCAGCAGCTTGGGTCTAGACAATGAGCAGTTCTTC

abundance: .
d_gene: .
v_gene: TRBV11-2
j_gene: TRBJ1-3
CDR3aa: CASSLAGQPGNTIYF
CDR3nt: TGTGCCAGCAGCCTAGCTGGACAGCCAGGAAACACCATATATTTT

abundance: .
d_gene: .
v_gene: TRBV28
j_gene: TRBJ2-5
CDR3aa: CASGETQYF
CDR3nt: TGTGCCAGCGGGGAGACCCAGTACTTC

abundance: .
d_gene: TRBD1
v_gene: TRBV6-6
j_gene: TRBJ2-2
CDR3aa: CASRTHRGTNTGELFF
CDR3nt: TGTGCCAGCAGGACCCACAGGGGGACGAACACCGGGGAGCTGTTTTTT

abundance: .
d_gene: TRBD2
v_gene: TRBV2
j_gene: TRBJ2-7
CDR3aa: CASSEGLAAYEQYF
CDR3nt: TGTGCCAGCAGTGAGGGACTAGCGGCCTACGAGCAGTACTTC

abundance: .
d_gene: TRBD1
v_gene: TRBV7-8
j_gene: TRBJ2-5
CDR3aa: CAGTDQETQYF
CDR3nt: TGTGCCGGGACAGACCAAGAGACCCAGTACTTC

abundance: .
d_gene: .
v_gene: TRBV28
j_gene: TRBJ1-3
CDR3aa: CASSETGGSGNTIYF
CDR3nt: TGTGCCAGCAGTGAAACCGGGGGTTCAGGGAACACCATATATTTT

abundance: .
d_gene: .
v_gene: TRBV28
j_gene: TRBJ2-1
CDR3aa: CASSLLAAYNEQFF
CDR3nt: TGTGCCAGCAGTCTTTTAGCAGCGTACAATGAGCAGTTCTTC

abundance: .
d_gene: .
v_gene: TRBV6-5
j_gene: TRBJ2-1
CDR3aa: CASSYAGTGEFF
CDR3nt: TGTGCCAGCAGTTACGCCGGGACTGGGGAGTTCTTC

abundance: .
d_gene: TRBD2
v_gene: TRBV7-2
j_gene: TRBJ2-7
CDR3aa: CASSLDSRTLGTSGSEQYF
CDR3nt: TGTGCCAGCAGCTTAGATTCCAGAACCCTTGGGACTAGCGGGTCCGAGCAGTACTTC

abundance: .
d_gene: TRBD2
v_gene: TRBV5-1
j_gene: TRBJ2-3
CDR3aa: CASSKREADTQYF
CDR3nt: TGCGCCAGCAGCAAACGGGAGGCGGATACGCAGTATTTT